Below are 14 T cell receptor beta chains sequenced from a single sample in a study of Ad26.COV2.S vaccination and SARS-CoV-2 variants. Specified treatment: 15 to 20 received Ad26.COV2.S at low or high dose, single or two shots; 5 received placebo; per-sample allocation not given. Sampling happened 63 days after the first vaccine or placebo injection. Method: immunoSEQ multiplex PCR; TCRdb's copy keeps in-frame clones and lacks some. The table has about half a million clones, nearly 90% seen once. The sequencing used peripheral blood, collected in a trial of Ad26.COV2.S vaccine versus placebo. These receptors all come from a person aged 18 to 65 who received the Ad26.COV2.S COVID-19 vaccine or a placebo.

The chain carries TRBV6-5 and TRBJ1-2, with D unclear. Trimming cost V 2 bases and J 4 bases, with 11 bases left between them. Germline V lookup: CDR1 MNHEY, CDR2 SVGAGI. This CDR3 spans 14 amino acids. CDR3 sequence: CASSYEASTYGYTF. As DNA, the CDR3 is TGTGCCAGCAGTTACGAAGCATCGACCTATGGCTACACCTTC.

The chain carries TRBV20-1 and TRBJ1-1, with TRBD1 matching over 9 bases. With V trimmed by 7 bases and J by 9 bases, 6 bases remained unmatched. Germline CDR1 and CDR2: DFQATT and SNEGSKA (reference sequence). The CDR3 is made up of 11 amino acids. In DNA, the CDR3 is TGCAGTGTACAGGACAGGGGAAAAGCTTTCTTT. Translating gives CSVQDRGKAFF.

The CDR3 loop reads CASSFAATQEAFF. The CDR3, as DNA: TGTGCCAGCAGTTTCGCGGCAACCCAGGAGGCTTTCTTT. The chain links TRBV28 to TRBJ1-1; no firm D call. Looked up from germline, CDR1 is MDHEN and CDR2 is SYDVKM. The V and J ends lost 3 bases and 11 bases respectively, with 16 bases between them. CDR3 size: 13 residues.

The gene calls are TRBV5-4 and TRBJ2-1; TRBD2 aligns across 7 bases. This CDR3 is 16 amino acids long. J gave up 0 bases and V 4 bases, and 7 bases lay outside the gene matches. Germline lookup yields CDR1 SGHNT and CDR2 YYREEE (reference sequence). CDR3: CASSLGGGYSYNEQFF. The CDR3 DNA is TGTGCCAGCAGCCTGGGCGGGGGATACTCCTACAATGAGCAGTTCTTC.

The V call is TRBV6-6, the J call TRBJ1-3; TRBD1 might be the D (6 bases). The CDR3 length is 15 residues. V lost 2 bases to trimming and J lost 6 bases, with 14 bases between them. Germline CDR1 is MNHNY and CDR2 is SVGAGI (reference sequence). CDR3 amino acids: CASSYKGESENTIYF. The DNA for the CDR3 is TGTGCCAGCAGTTACAAGGGGGAGAGTGAAAACACCATATATTTT.

This chain connects TRBV4-2 to TRBJ2-1, with 7 bases identical to TRBD2. The CDR3 contains 15 residues. Germline V gene lookup returns CDR1 LGHNA and CDR2 YNFKEQ. V dropped 8 bases and J dropped 7; count of bases not matched to a gene: 14. In DNA, the CDR3 is TGTGCCAGCTCCGCCAGACTAGCACGACGAAATGAGCAGTTCTTC. This codes for CASSARLARRNEQFF.

This clone was observed once. V and J are TRBV2 and TRBJ1-5; maybe TRBD1 (6 bases). Germline lookup yields CDR1 SNHLY and CDR2 FYNNEI. The CDR3 covers 15 residues. With 4 bases removed from V and 2 bases from J, the gap between germline ends came to 12 bases. CDR3 nucleotides: TGTGCCAGCAGTGGAGTACAGGGTCGCAATCAGCCCCAGCATTTT. Translation gives CASSGVQGRNQPQHF.

V and J are TRBV30 and TRBJ2-4; D possibly corresponds to TRBD2 (6 bases). Germline CDR1 GTSNPN, CDR2 SVGIG (reference sequence). The CDR3 has 15 residues. V lost 0 bases, J lost 6 bases, and 15 bases lay in between. This chain's CDR3 is CAWSVGGYGGNIQYF. CDR3 nucleotide sequence: TGTGCCTGGAGTGTTGGAGGGTATGGGGGAAACATTCAGTACTTC.

The J gene is TRBJ1-1, the V gene TRBV28; D unclear. The CDR3 has 12 amino acids. V dropped 3 bases and J dropped 11 bases, with 13 bases sitting between them. The V gene's germline CDR1 is MDHEN and CDR2 SYDVKM. CDR3 in amino acids: CASSFFRRLAFF. The CDR3 DNA sequence: TGTGCCAGCAGTTTTTTCAGGCGGTTGGCTTTCTTT. The variable domain in full, with the rest retrieved from reference TRBV28 and TRBJ1-1, is DVKVTQSSRYLVKRTGEKVFLECVQDMDHENMFWYRQDPGLGLRLIYFSYDVKMKEKGDIPEGYSVSREKKERFSLILESASTNQTSMYLCASSFFRRLAFFGQGTRLTVV.

The chain is built from TRBV7-9 and TRBJ2-1; D is undetermined. Germline V CDR1 and CDR2: SEHNR, FQNEAQ (reference sequence). Trimming removed 2 bases at V and 5 bases at J, with 7 bases between. The CDR3 runs to 13 residues. CDR3 in DNA: TGTGCCAGCAGCTTATTCGAAGACAATGAGCAGTTCTTC. Protein product: CASSLFEDNEQFF.

The chain recombines TRBV7-9 with TRBJ2-7; D unclear. Trimming took off 6 bases at V and 6 bases at J, with 12 bases between the two ends. Germline V lookup: CDR1 SEHNR, CDR2 FQNEAQ (reference sequence). The CDR3 is made up of 12 amino acids. In DNA form, the CDR3 reads TGTGCCAGCAGACCAACGCTTGGCGAGCAGTACTTC. Translated: CASRPTLGEQYF.

The table lists this clone with a count of one. V is TRBV7-9 and J is TRBJ1-2; 7 nucleotides line up with TRBD1. CDR3 length: 17 residues. Per germline, CDR1 SEHNR and CDR2 FQNEAQ (reference sequence). Losses at the gene ends were 3 bases for V and 4 bases for J; bases not matched to a gene: 14. The CDR3 protein is CASSFHVPSGTAYGYTF. The CDR3 nucleotides are TGTGCCAGCAGCTTCCACGTTCCGTCCGGGACAGCCTATGGCTACACCTTC.

The J gene is TRBJ2-2, the V gene TRBV19, with a tentative D call TRBD2 (6 bases). Between the trimmed V and J ends, which lost 7 bases and 6 bases, there was a span of 18 bases. Germline assignment: CDR1 LNHDA and CDR2 SQIVND (reference sequence). This CDR3 region has 15 residues. DNA of the CDR3: TGTGCCAGTACCCCCAGGGTGGGGGGTTCCGGGGAGCTGTTTTTT. It is translated as CASTPRVGGSGELFF.

In its sample, this clone was seen once. The V call is TRBV28, the J call TRBJ2-2; D ambiguous. The CDR3 length is 13 residues. The V gene lost 4 bases and the J gene lost 5 bases, with 8 bases spanning the gap. Germline lookup yields CDR1 MDHEN and CDR2 SYDVKM. CDR3 in amino acids: CASSYRRTGELFF. In DNA form, the CDR3 reads TGTGCCAGCAGTTACCGTCGAACCGGGGAGCTGTTTTTT.